Sequencing of this T cell receptor (beta chain) was carried out in a study of PD-L1 blockade in urothelial cancer. Germline lookup yields CDR1 SQVTM and CDR2 ANQGSEA. Germline trimming cut 5 bases from V and 6 bases from J; bases unmatched to any gene: 4. The CDR3 contains 12 residues. TCRdb keeps only in-frame clones here, not all; method: immunoSEQ multiplex PCR. The data hold approximately 71,000 clones, with about 88% observed a single time. The sample consisted of PBMCs, taken around atezolizumab (anti-PD-L1) treatment. This TCR was recovered from a man aged 55 to 69 with urothelial cancer. V gene TRBV29-1 combines with J gene TRBJ1-5; 7 positions match TRBD1. CDR3 loop: CSVRQGGQPQHF. The DNA of the CDR3 is TGCAGCGTTAGACAGGGCGGTCAGCCCCAGCATTTT.